The clone carrying this T cell receptor beta chain was observed a few times. What it binds is not known. This sample stems from a study of CD4 T cells in relation to SARS-CoV-2 and coronaviruses. Repertoires were generated with immunoSEQ multiplex PCR, while TCRdb's copy carries only in-frame clones and drops some. The table records tens of thousands of clones, under 80% of them present only once. Germline V lookup: CDR1 MGHRA, CDR2 YSYEKL. Trimming stripped 5 bases from V and 2 bases from J, with 8 bases between. The CDR3 is 13 residues long. The specimen was memory CD4+ T cells from PBMCs, cultured in vitro. The chain uses TRBV4-1 and TRBJ2-3; D is perhaps TRBD2 (6 bases). The clonotype comes from an adult with COVID-19. For the CDR3, the DNA is TGCGCCAGCAGCGGAGGGAACACAGATACGCAGTATTTT. Its translation is CASSGGNTDTQYF.